This entry features one T cell receptor beta chain sequence. The antigen is undetermined. The data were obtained in a study of CD8+CD57+ T cells in acquired aplastic anemia. Study-wide points: Patients did not significantly differ from controls in CD8+ Simpson's diversity.

The patients chosen for sequencing had shown expansion of CD8+CD57+ cells (detected by flow cytometry). There was no therapy given to any patient before the blood sampling took place. Genomic DNA served as template for TCR beta VDJ and CDR3 profiling. Each CDR3 protein gets one entry after TCRdb re-called the reads with MiXCR. The sample consists of 180,000 or so distinct CDR3 sequences, less than 50% of them appearing once. Germline loops: CDR1 SQVTM, CDR2 ANQGSEA. The CDR3 is 15 amino acids. Germline trimming cut 8 bases from V and 4 bases from J; bases unmatched to any gene: 9. This TCR was sampled from a human donor with aplastic anemia. Sequences were obtained from sorted CD4+, CD8+, or CD8+CD57+ T cells (not recorded which) from PBMCs. V gene TRBV29-1 combines with J gene TRBJ2-3; 13 bases map to TRBD2. The chain's CDR3 is CSSSTSGGAADTQYF. In DNA, the CDR3 is TGCAGCTCCAGCACTAGCGGGGGGGCGGCAGATACGCAGTATTTT.